Following are 29 T cell receptor beta chains from one sample sequenced in a study of neurological immune-mediated disorders. TCRdb redid the calling of the 5' RACE reads with MiXCR, one entry per CDR3 protein. The sample yields under 80,000 distinct CDR3 sequences, over 12% seen once. Material: PBMCs. The source of these receptors is a woman in her forties or fifties in good health.

This clonotype has a count of ten or more. The chain employs TRBV12-3 or TRBV12-4 and TRBJ2-5; no clear D gene. Trimming removed 6 bases at V and 4 bases at J, with 15 bases between. The CDR3 has 14 amino acids. In DNA form, the CDR3 reads TGTGCCAGCAGGCTTAGGGCCCCTAGAGAGACCCAGTACTTC. It encodes CASRLRAPRETQYF.

This clonotype came up many times. The chain has TRBV7-9 and TRBJ2-5; TRBD1 matches 7 bases. This CDR3 has 15 residues. Germline CDR1 is SEHNR and CDR2 is FQNEAQ (reference sequence). V was pared by 5 bases and J by 2 bases, with 8 bases of the junction left unmatched. Here the CDR3 reads CASSVGQRYQETQYF. The CDR3 DNA reads TGTGCCAGCAGCGTGGGACAGAGATATCAAGAGACCCAGTACTTC.

This clonotype was observed many times. A junction boundary mismatches the germline segment, possibly from a read error. This chain links TRBV7-9 with TRBJ2-1; D remains ambiguous. The CDR3 contains 10 residues. Per germline, CDR1 SEHNR and CDR2 FQNEAQ (reference sequence). The CDR3 protein is CASSQVSILF. CDR3 nucleotide sequence: TGTGCCAGCAGCCAGGTTTCGATACTCTTC.

In its sample, this clonotype was seen once. One base away lies a much larger clone, so this may be a sequencing read error. V is TRBV5-1 and J is TRBJ2-5; D uncertain. The germline V gene has CDR1 SGHRS and CDR2 YFSETQ. CDR3 length equals 15 residues. The V end was cut by 1 base, the J end by 2 bases, with 12 bases between. CDR3 sequence (DNA): TGCGCCAGCAGCTTGATGCTATCGGAACAAGAGACCCAGTACTTC. It encodes CASSLMLSEQETQYF.

This clonotype appeared many times. J is TRBJ2-7 and V is TRBV5-1, with 10 bases aligning to TRBD1. Trimming cost V 0 bases and J 4 bases; bases outside gene matches: 7. This CDR3 is built from 16 residues. The germline V gene has CDR1 SGHRS and CDR2 YFSETQ. The DNA of the CDR3 is TGCGCCAGCAGCTTGGCCGTGGACAGGGGGTCGTACGAGCAGTACTTC. Translation: CASSLAVDRGSYEQYF. Full variable domain (remainder filled in from reference TRBV5-1 and TRBJ2-7): KAGVTQTPRYLIKTRGQQVTLSCSPISGHRSVSWYQQTPGQGLQFLFEYFSETQRNKGNFPGRFSGRQFSNSRSEMNVSTLELGDSALYLCASSLAVDRGSYEQYFGPGTRLTVT.

This clonotype was picked up many times. The chain carries TRBV7-9 and TRBJ1-2; D possibly corresponds to TRBD1 (6 bases). CDR1 is SEHNR and CDR2 is FQNEAQ in the germline V gene (reference sequence). Between the trimmed V and J ends, which lost 5 bases and 4 bases, there was a span of 14 bases. This CDR3 comprises 14 residues. CDR3 bases: TGTGCCAGCAGCGAGTCAGGGGAGGTCTATGGCTACACCTTC. Protein sequence: CASSESGEVYGYTF.

This clonotype was seen at least ten times. This rearrangement joins TRBV28 to TRBJ2-3, with D uncertain. CDR3 length: 14 residues. The ends were cut back, 5 bases at V and 1 base at J, with 10 bases in the middle. Germline assignment: CDR1 MDHEN and CDR2 SYDVKM. The CDR3 loop is CASSPPLGTDTQYF. CDR3 nucleotides: TGTGCCAGCAGTCCCCCCTTGGGCACAGATACGCAGTATTTT.

This clonotype has at least ten counts. This rearrangement joins TRBV5-1 to TRBJ2-7; no clear D. In germline, CDR1 is SGHRS, CDR2 YFSETQ. Between the trimmed V and J ends, which lost 0 bases and 2 bases, there was a span of 9 bases. The CDR3 runs to 14 residues. The CDR3 DNA reads TGCGCCAGCAGCTTGGTCCCAGATACCTACGAGCAGTACTTC. As protein: CASSLVPDTYEQYF.

This clonotype was observed at least ten times. The chain is built from TRBV12-3 or TRBV12-4 and TRBJ2-5; 14 nucleotides line up with TRBD2. J lost 7 bases, V lost 4 bases, and 8 bases had no gene match. This CDR3 has 16 amino acids. This chain's CDR3 is CASSSQTSGGVATQYF. In DNA, the CDR3 is TGTGCCAGCAGTTCCCAGACTAGCGGGGGGGTGGCGACCCAGTACTTC.

This clonotype has at least ten counts. V is TRBV7-2 and J is TRBJ2-2, with D maybe TRBD1 (5 bases). V was clipped by 8 bases and J by 5 bases, with 18 bases between them. Germline V gives CDR1 SGHTA, CDR2 FQGNSA. This CDR3 is built from 15 residues. This chain's CDR3 is CASSPKTGATGELFF. CDR3 sequence (DNA): TGTGCCAGCTCCCCCAAAACAGGAGCAACCGGGGAGCTGTTTTTT.

This clonotype showed up just a few times. This chain links TRBV12-3 or TRBV12-4 with TRBJ1-1; 7 nucleotides match TRBD1. The CDR3 is made up of 15 amino acids. After removal of 5 bases from V and 2 bases from J, the junction contained 8 bases not matched to a gene. Here the CDR3 reads CASSTGTEKNTEAFF. The CDR3 DNA is TGTGCCAGCAGTACTGGGACAGAAAAAAACACTGAAGCTTTCTTT.

This clonotype was seen ten or more times. This chain connects TRBV29-1 to TRBJ2-3; no clear D gene. V lost 0 bases and J lost 0, with 10 bases in between. Germline lookup yields CDR1 SQVTM and CDR2 ANQGSEA. The CDR3 spans 15 residues. The CDR3 loop reads CSVEDLWKSTDTQYF. CDR3 nucleotide sequence: TGCAGCGTTGAAGATCTATGGAAAAGCACAGATACGCAGTATTTT.

This clonotype was detected ten times or more. This sequence joins TRBV7-2 and TRBJ2-7; D is uncertain. V shed 5 bases and J shed 2 bases, with 10 bases lying between them. The germline CDR1 and CDR2 sequences are SGHTA and FQGNSA. The CDR3 is 13 amino acids. In DNA, the CDR3 is TGTGCCAGCAGCCCCCAGGCCGCCTACGAGCAGTACTTC. Its translation is CASSPQAAYEQYF.

This clonotype was recorded many times. The chain couples TRBV11-2 to TRBJ2-1, with 16 bases that match TRBD2. V shed 5 bases and J 1 base; nucleotides not matched to a gene: 8. Germline CDR1 SGHAT, CDR2 FQNNGV. The CDR3 has 19 amino acids. The CDR3 reads CASSHAGLAGGPSYNEQFF. The CDR3 DNA reads as TGTGCCAGCAGCCATGCGGGACTAGCGGGAGGGCCGTCCTACAATGAGCAGTTCTTC. Variable domain in full (rest from reference TRBV11-2 and TRBJ2-1): EAGVAQSPRYKIIEKRQSVAFWCNPISGHATLYWYQQILGQGPKLLIQFQNNGVVDDSQLPKDRFSAERLKGVDSTLKIQPAKLEDSAVYLCASSHAGLAGGPSYNEQFFGPGTRLTVL.

In regard to this clonotype: This clone may be a read error of a much larger clone one base away. The chain links TRBV5-1 to TRBJ2-5; D ambiguous. This CDR3 comprises 22 residues. Germline CDR1 reads SGHRS; CDR2 reads YFSETQ. The CDR3 DNA follows: TGCGCCAGCAGCTTTGGCCTTGGGCGTAACAGCCCGAAGCCCCCCAATCGAGAGACCGAGTACTTC. It codes for CASSFGLGRNSPKPPNRETEYF.

This clonotype counts as medium-sized. The chain combines TRBV7-2 with TRBJ2-5; D might be TRBD1 or TRBD2, each matching 5 bases. Germline CDR1 and CDR2: SGHTA and FQGNSA. The CDR3 loop spans 15 amino acids. V was shortened by 5 bases and J by 2 bases, with 15 bases between the two germline ends. For the CDR3, the DNA is TGTGCCAGCAGCGCCGGGGCTACAGTACAAGAGACCCAGTACTTC. Amino acids: CASSAGATVQETQYF.

With respect to this clonotype: Germline is not matched at one junction end, which may reflect a read error. The J gene is TRBJ1-6, the V gene TRBV28, with 8 bases matching TRBD1. The CDR3 sequence is 17 residues long. Germline CDR1 MDHEN, CDR2 SYDVKM. The DNA of the CDR3 is TGTGCTAGCAGTCGCATGCCACCGGGACAGGCTAATTCACTCCTCCACTTT. This gives the protein CASSRMPPGQANSLLHF.

Notes on this clonotype: A much larger clone lies a single base off, so this may be a read error. The chain combines TRBV29-1 with TRBJ2-1, with 9 bases identical to TRBD2. The CDR3 spans 18 residues. Germline V CDR1 and CDR2: SQVTM, ANQGSEA. The ends lost 2 bases at V and 9 bases at J; junction bases unmatched: 20. The CDR3 DNA follows: TGCAGCGTTGAAACCCGTGTTAAACATGGTTTAGCGGGAGCTGAGCAGTTCTTC. The encoded protein is CSVETRVKHGLAGAEQFF.

This clonotype was picked up many times. The genes are TRBV12-3 or TRBV12-4 and TRBJ2-3; unclear D gene. The CDR3 has 15 residues. The V and J ends lost 7 bases and 0 bases respectively, with 14 bases between them. The CDR3 DNA sequence: TGTGCCAGCACCTTTTCTGGGTCTAGCACAGATACGCAGTATTTT. Translation: CASTFSGSSTDTQYF.

This clonotype was seen at least ten times. The rearrangement joins TRBV12-3 or TRBV12-4 to TRBJ1-6; D gene uncertain. V lost 3 bases to trimming and J lost 7 bases, with 13 bases between them. The CDR3 consists of 15 residues. The CDR3 sequence: CASSFTGPGNSPLHF. The CDR3 DNA sequence: TGTGCCAGCAGTTTTACGGGTCCAGGAAATTCACCCCTCCACTTT.

This clonotype was detected many times. The CDR3 sequence is CASSDSGSGRANTGELFF. For the CDR3, the DNA is TGTGCCAGCAGTGACTCTGGCAGCGGGAGGGCGAACACCGGGGAGCTGTTTTTT. This chain joins TRBV6-4 and TRBJ2-2; TRBD2 agrees at 10 bases. Germline assignment: CDR1 MRHNA and CDR2 SNTAGT. The CDR3 totals 18 residues. The junction had 4 bases not matched to a gene; V was cut back by 0 bases and J by 0 bases.

This clonotype was detected many times. This chain uses TRBV18 with TRBJ2-3; TRBD1 is a possible D gene (5 bases). V was trimmed by 4 bases and J by 0 bases, leaving 14 bases between them. CDR3 length: 16 residues. In germline, CDR1 is KGHSH, CDR2 LQKENI. CDR3 bases: TGTGCCAGCTCACTGGTCCAGGGTCCTAGCACAGATACGCAGTATTTT. Residues: CASSLVQGPSTDTQYF.

This clonotype was picked up many times. The chain carries TRBV28 and TRBJ2-1, with TRBD2 matching over 15 bases. Germline CDR1 and CDR2: MDHEN and SYDVKM. There are 13 residues in the CDR3. Trimming at V came to 7 bases and at J to 14 bases, leaving 6 bases not matched to a gene. The CDR3 DNA is TGTGCCAGCACCACTCGGACTAGCGGGAGGGAGTTCTTC. This encodes CASTTRTSGREFF.

This clonotype occurred many times. V gene TRBV7-2 combines with J gene TRBJ2-7; D unresolved. The CDR3 is 13 residues long. CDR1 and CDR2 (germline): SGHTA, FQGNSA. V lost 3 bases, J lost 6 bases, and 12 bases lay in between. CDR3 sequence reads: CASSFTGTPEQYF. DNA for the CDR3: TGTGCCAGCAGCTTTACCGGAACCCCCGAGCAGTACTTC.

V is TRBV12-3 or TRBV12-4 and J is TRBJ2-1; 13 positions match TRBD2. V shed 5 bases, J shed 3 bases, and the junction held 16 bases outside the gene matches. This CDR3 is 20 amino acids long. The DNA for the CDR3 is TGTGCCAGCAGTCGAGGGACTAGCGGGACGGGGTCGGGTAACTACAATGAGCAGTTCTTC. It translates to CASSRGTSGTGSGNYNEQFF.

This clonotype has ten or more counts. V gene TRBV28 combines with J gene TRBJ1-5, with TRBD1 matching 9 bases. J was trimmed by 3 bases and V by 5 bases; bases with no gene match: 8. Germline values: CDR1 MDHEN, CDR2 SYDVKM. The CDR3 covers 16 residues. The CDR3 bases are TGTGCCAGCAGTCAGCCGGGACAGGGTCCCAATCAGCCCCAGCATTTT. It codes for CASSQPGQGPNQPQHF.

The table lists this clonotype with many counts. CDR3 protein: CASSLRGSTHEQYF. The DNA of the CDR3 is TGCGCCAGCAGCTTAAGAGGGAGTACCCACGAGCAGTACTTC. V usage is TRBV5-1 and J usage is TRBJ2-7, with D possibly TRBD2 on 5 matching bases. The CDR3 consists of 14 residues. The V end lost 2 bases, the J end lost 5 bases, and 14 bases lay between the germline ends. CDR1 and CDR2 (germline): SGHRS, YFSETQ.

This clonotype was picked up many times. This chain connects TRBV10-3 to TRBJ2-7, with a weak D call TRBD1 (6 bases). CDR1 is ENHRY and CDR2 is SYGVKD in the germline V gene. The CDR3 has 14 residues. V gave up 5 bases and J gave up 4 bases, with 15 bases separating them. The CDR3 region has the DNA TGTGCCATCAGTTCAGACAGGAATCTATACGAGCAGTACTTC. Protein: CAISSDRNLYEQYF.

This clonotype occurred many times. This chain connects TRBV27 to TRBJ2-5, with TRBD2 matching over 8 bases. The CDR3 has 14 residues. The trim removed 2 bases at V and 3 bases at J, leaving 2 bases unmatched. In germline, CDR1 is MNHEY, CDR2 SMNVEV (reference sequence). The DNA for the CDR3 is TGTGCCAGCAGTTTAGGCGGGAGGAAAGAGACCCAGTACTTC. Encoded protein: CASSLGGRKETQYF.